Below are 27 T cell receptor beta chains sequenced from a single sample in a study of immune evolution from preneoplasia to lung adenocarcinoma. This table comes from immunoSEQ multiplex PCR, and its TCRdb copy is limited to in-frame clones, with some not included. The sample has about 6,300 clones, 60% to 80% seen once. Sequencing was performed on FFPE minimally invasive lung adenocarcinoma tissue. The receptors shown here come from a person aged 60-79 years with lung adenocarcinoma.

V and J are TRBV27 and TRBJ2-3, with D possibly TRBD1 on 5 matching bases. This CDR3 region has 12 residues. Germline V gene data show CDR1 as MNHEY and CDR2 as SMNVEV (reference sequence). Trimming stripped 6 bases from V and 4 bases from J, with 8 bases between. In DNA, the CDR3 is TGTGCCAGCAGGTCGACAGCAGATACGCAGTATTTT. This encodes CASRSTADTQYF.

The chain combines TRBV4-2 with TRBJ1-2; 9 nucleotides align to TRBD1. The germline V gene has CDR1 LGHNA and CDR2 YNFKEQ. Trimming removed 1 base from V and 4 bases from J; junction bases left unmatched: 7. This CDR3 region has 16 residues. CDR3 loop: CASSQVQGAGPYGYTF. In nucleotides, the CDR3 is TGTGCCAGCAGCCAAGTACAGGGGGCGGGGCCCTATGGCTACACCTTC.

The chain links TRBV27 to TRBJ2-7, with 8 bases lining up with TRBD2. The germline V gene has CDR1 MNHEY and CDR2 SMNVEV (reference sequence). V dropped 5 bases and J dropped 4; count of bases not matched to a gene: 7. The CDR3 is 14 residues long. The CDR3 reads CASSRSGLGYEQYF. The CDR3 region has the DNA TGTGCCAGCAGTCGCTCGGGACTAGGGTACGAGCAGTACTTC.

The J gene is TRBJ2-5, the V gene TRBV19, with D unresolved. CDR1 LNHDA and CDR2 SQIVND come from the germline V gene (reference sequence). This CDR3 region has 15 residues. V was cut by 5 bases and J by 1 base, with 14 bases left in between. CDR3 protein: CASSVGVRRQETQYF. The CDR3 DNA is TGTGCCAGTAGTGTTGGGGTCAGGCGCCAAGAGACCCAGTACTTC.

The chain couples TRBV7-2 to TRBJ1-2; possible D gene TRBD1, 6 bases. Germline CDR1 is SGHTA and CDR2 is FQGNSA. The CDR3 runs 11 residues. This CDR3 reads CDRDYTYGYTF. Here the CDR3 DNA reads TGTGACAGGGATTATACCTATGGCTACACCTTC.

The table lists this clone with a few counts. The CDR3 reads CASSNPSGYEQYF. CDR3 nucleotide sequence: TGTGCCAGCAGCAACCCCAGCGGGTACGAGCAGTACTTC. The V call is TRBV7-2, the J call TRBJ2-7, with D perhaps matching TRBD2 (6 bases). Germline lookup yields CDR1 SGHTA and CDR2 FQGNSA. The V and J ends lost 5 bases and 4 bases respectively, with 12 bases between them. This CDR3 is 13 amino acids long.

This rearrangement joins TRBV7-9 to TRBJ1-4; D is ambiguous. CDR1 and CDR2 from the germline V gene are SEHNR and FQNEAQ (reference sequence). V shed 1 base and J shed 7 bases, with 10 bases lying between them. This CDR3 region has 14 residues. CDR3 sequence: CASSLGAGSEKLFF. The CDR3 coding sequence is TGTGCCAGCAGCTTAGGGGCAGGTAGTGAAAAACTGTTTTTT.

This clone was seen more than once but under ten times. The DNA for the CDR3 is TGCGCCAGCAGCTCAGCAACTAATGAAAAACTGTTTTTT. Its translation is CASSSATNEKLFF. The rearrangement uses TRBV5-1 and TRBJ1-4; D is undetermined. Germline CDR1 reads SGHRS; CDR2 reads YFSETQ. This CDR3 has 13 amino acids. The V and J ends lost 3 bases and 0 bases respectively, with 3 bases between them.

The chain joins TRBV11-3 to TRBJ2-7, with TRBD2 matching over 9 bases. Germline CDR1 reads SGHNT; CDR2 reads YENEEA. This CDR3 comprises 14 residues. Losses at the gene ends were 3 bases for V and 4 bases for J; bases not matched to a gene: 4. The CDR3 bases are TGTGCCAGCAGCTTGAGCGGGAGGAGGTACGAGCAGTACTTC. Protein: CASSLSGRRYEQYF. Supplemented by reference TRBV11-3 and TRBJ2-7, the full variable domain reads EAGVVQSPRYKIIEKKQPVAFWCNPISGHNTLYWYLQNLGQGPELLIRYENEEAVDDSQLPKDRFSAERLKGVDSTLKIQPAELGDSAVYLCASSLSGRRYEQYFGPGTRLTVT.

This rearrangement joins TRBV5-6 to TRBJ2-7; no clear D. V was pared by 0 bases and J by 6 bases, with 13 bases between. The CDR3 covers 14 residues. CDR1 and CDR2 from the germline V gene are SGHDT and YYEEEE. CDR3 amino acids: CASSLAGRPSEQYF. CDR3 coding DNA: TGTGCCAGCAGCTTGGCAGGTAGGCCGTCCGAGCAGTACTTC.

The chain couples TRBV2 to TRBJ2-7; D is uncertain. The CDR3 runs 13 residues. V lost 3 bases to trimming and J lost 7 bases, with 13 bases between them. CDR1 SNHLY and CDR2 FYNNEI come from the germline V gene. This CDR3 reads CASSESRSDEQYF. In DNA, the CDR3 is TGTGCCAGCAGTGAGTCCAGGAGCGATGAGCAGTACTTC.

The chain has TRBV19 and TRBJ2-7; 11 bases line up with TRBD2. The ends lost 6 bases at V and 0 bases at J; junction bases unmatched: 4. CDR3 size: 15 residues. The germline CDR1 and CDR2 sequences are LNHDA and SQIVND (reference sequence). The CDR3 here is CASRAGTSGSYEQYF. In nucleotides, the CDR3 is TGTGCCAGTAGGGCCGGGACTAGCGGCTCCTACGAGCAGTACTTC.

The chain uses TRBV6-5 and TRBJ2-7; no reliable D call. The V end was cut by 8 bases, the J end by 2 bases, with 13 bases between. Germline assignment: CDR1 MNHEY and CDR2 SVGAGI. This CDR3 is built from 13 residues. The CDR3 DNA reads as TGTGCCAGCTGGGCGGAGTTCACCTACGAGCAGTACTTC. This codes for CASWAEFTYEQYF.

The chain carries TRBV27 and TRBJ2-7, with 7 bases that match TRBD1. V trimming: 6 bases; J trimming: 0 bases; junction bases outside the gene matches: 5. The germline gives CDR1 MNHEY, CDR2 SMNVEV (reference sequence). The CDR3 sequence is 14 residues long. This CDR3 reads CASRVTGPSYEQYF. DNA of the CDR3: TGTGCCAGCAGAGTGACAGGGCCCTCCTACGAGCAGTACTTC.

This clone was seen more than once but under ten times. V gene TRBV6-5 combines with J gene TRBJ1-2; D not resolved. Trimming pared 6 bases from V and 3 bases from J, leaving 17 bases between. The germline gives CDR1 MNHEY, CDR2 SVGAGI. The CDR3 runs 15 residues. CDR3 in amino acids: CASSPDSGYHYGYTF. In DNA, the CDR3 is TGTGCCAGCAGCCCCGATTCGGGATATCACTATGGCTACACCTTC.

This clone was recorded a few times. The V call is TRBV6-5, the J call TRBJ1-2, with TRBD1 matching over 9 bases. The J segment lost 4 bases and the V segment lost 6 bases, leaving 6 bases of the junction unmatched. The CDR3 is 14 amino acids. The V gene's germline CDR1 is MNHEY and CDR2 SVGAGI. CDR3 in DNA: TGTGCCAGCAGGCCACAGGGGGCCAGCTATGGCTACACCTTC. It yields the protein CASRPQGASYGYTF.

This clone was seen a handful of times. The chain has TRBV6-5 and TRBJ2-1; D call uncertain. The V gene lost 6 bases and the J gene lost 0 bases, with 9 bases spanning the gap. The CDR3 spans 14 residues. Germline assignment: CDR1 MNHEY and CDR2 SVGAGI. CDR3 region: CASRPVSSYNEQFF. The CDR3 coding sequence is TGTGCCAGCAGGCCGGTATCCTCCTACAATGAGCAGTTCTTC.

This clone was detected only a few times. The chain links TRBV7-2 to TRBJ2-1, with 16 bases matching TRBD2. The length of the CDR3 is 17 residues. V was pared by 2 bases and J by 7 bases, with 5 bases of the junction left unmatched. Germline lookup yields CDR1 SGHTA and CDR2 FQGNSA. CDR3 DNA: TGTGCCAGCAGCTTAAGAGGGACTAGCGGGGGGGTAAATGAGCAGTTCTTC. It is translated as CASSLRGTSGGVNEQFF.

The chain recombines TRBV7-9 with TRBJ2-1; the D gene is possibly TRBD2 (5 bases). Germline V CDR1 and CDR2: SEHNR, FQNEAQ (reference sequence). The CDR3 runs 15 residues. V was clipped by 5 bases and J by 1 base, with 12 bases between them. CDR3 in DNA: TGTGCCAGCAGCCACCCGGGGATATCCTACAATGAGCAGTTCTTC. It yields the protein CASSHPGISYNEQFF.

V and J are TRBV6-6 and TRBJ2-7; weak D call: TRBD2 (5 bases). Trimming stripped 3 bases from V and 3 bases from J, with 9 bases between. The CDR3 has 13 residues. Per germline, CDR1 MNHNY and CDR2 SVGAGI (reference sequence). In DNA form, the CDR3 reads TGTGCCAGCAGTTATACCCGGGACTACGAGCAGTACTTC. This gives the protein CASSYTRDYEQYF.

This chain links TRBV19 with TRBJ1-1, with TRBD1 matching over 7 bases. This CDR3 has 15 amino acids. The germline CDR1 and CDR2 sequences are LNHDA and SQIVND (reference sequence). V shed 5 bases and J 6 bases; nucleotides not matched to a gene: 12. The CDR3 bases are TGTGCCAGTAGTCTGAGTGGACAGGCCCGATCTGAAGCTTTCTTT. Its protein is CASSLSGQARSEAFF.

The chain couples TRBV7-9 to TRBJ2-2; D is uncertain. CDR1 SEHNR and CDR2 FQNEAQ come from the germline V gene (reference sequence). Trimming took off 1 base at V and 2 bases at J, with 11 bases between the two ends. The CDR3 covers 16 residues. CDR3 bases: TGTGCCAGCAGCTTAGTTCGGACGACCAACACCGGGGAGCTGTTTTTT. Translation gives CASSLVRTTNTGELFF.

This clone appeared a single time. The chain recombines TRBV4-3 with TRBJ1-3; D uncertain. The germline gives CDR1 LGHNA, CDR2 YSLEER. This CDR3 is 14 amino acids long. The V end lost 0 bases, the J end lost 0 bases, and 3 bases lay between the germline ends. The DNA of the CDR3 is TGCGCCAGCAGCCAAGAGGTCTCTGGAAACACCATATATTTT. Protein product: CASSQEVSGNTIYF.

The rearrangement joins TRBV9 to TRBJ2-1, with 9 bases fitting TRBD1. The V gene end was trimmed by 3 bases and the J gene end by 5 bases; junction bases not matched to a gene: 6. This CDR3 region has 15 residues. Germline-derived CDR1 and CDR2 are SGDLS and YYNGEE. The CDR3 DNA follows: TGTGCCAGCAGCGGTGGACAGGGGAAGAACAATGAGCAGTTCTTC. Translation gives CASSGGQGKNNEQFF.

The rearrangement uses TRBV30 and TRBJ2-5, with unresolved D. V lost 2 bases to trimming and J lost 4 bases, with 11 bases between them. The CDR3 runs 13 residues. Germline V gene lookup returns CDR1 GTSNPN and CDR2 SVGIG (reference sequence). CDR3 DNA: TGTGCCTGGAGTAGATACGGCCCAGAGACCCAGTACTTC. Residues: CAWSRYGPETQYF.

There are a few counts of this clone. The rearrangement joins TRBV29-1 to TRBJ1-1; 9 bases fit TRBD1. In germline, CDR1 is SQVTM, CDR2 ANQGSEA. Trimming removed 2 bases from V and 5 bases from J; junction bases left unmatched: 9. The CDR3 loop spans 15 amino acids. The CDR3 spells CSVEIIGTGLTEAFF. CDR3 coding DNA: TGCAGCGTTGAAATTATTGGGACAGGGTTAACTGAAGCTTTCTTT. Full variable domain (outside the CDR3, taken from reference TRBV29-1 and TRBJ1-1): SAVISQKPSRDICQRGTSLTIQCQVDSQVTMMFWYRQQPGQSLTLIATANQGSEATYESGFVIDKFPISRPNLTFSTLTVSNMSPEDSSIYLCSVEIIGTGLTEAFFGQGTRLTVV.

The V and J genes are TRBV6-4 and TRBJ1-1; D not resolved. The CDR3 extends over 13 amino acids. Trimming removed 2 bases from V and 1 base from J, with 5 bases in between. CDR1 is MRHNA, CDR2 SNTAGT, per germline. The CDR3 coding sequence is TGTGCCAGCAGTGACAGGGAGAACACTGAAGCTTTCTTT. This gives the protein CASSDRENTEAFF.